This is a list of T cell receptor beta chains from one sample in a study of response to subunit inactivated influenza vaccine. Each CDR3 protein gets one entry after TCRdb re-called the RT-PCR reads with MiXCR. The repertoire holds fewer than 550,000 distinct CDR3 sequences, with roughly 23% as singletons. This sample comprised CD4+ T cells sorted from PBMCs, obtained 5 days after vaccination. The receptors originated from a man aged 50 to 59 who received an inactivated influenza vaccine. Both conserved end residues are part of each CDR3. D genes are given only for firm matches. Rows give clone size only sometimes, using once, few, many, or a class for an expanded clone.

clone_size	d_call	v_call	j_call	cdr3_nt	cdr3_aa
few	-	TRBV4-1	TRBJ2-5	TGCGCCAGCAGCCAAGATCTTAAGAGCGGCGGACCATCCCAAGAGACCCAGTACTTC	CASSQDLKSGGPSQETQYF
-	TRBD2	TRBV7-9	TRBJ2-3	TGTGCCGGCGGGACTAGCGGGAGCGGGACGCAGTATTTT	CAGGTSGSGTQYF
-	-	TRBV6-2/TRBV6-3	TRBJ2-7	TGTGCCAGCAGTTACTCGAAACTAGCAGGATACGAGCAGTACTTC	CASSYSKLAGYEQYF
-	-	TRBV9	TRBJ2-5	TGTGCCAGCAGCCGACAGGCCGGAGAGACCCAGTACTTC	CASSRQAGETQYF
-	-	TRBV18	TRBJ2-3	TGTGCCAGCTCACCACAGCAAGATACGCAGTATTTT	CASSPQQDTQYF
few	TRBD1	TRBV5-1	TRBJ1-1	TGCGCCAGCGGGACAGGGGAACGATCCACTGAAGCTTTCTTT	CASGTGERSTEAFF
few	TRBD2	TRBV7-2	TRBJ2-5	TGTGCCAGCAGACCGACTAGCGACCAAGAGACCCAGTACTTC	CASRPTSDQETQYF
-	TRBD1	TRBV12-3/TRBV12-4	TRBJ1-2	TGTGCCAGCAGGCCGGGACAGGGGGTGTTCTATGGCTACACCTTC	CASRPGQGVFYGYTF
-	TRBD1	TRBV13	TRBJ2-4	TGTGCCAGCAGCTTAAAGGGGACAGGGCCGCAGTCCAAAAACATTCAGTACTTC	CASSLKGTGPQSKNIQYF
-	-	TRBV5-1	TRBJ2-2	TGCGCCAGCAGCTTGGTATGGGGTTCCGGGGAGCTGTTTTTT	CASSLVWGSGELFF
many	TRBD2	TRBV5-1	TRBJ2-1	TGCGCCAGCAGCCCCCCTACCGGACTAGCGAGAAATGAGCAGTTCTTC	CASSPPTGLARNEQFF
few	-	TRBV4-1	TRBJ1-5	TGCGCCAGCAGCCAAGATAACGGAGGGCATCAGCCCCAGCATTTT	CASSQDNGGHQPQHF
few	TRBD1	TRBV20-1	TRBJ2-7	TGCAGTGCCCCACGGACAGGGGAGAACGAGCAGTACTTC	CSAPRTGENEQYF
many	-	TRBV6-1	TRBJ1-6	TGTGCCAGCAGAACAGGGATTAGCTCCTATAATTCACCCCTCCACTTT	CASRTGISSYNSPLHF
-	-	TRBV11-1	TRBJ2-5	TGTGCCAGCAGCCGGGGGACACTACACCAAGAGACCCAGTACTTC	CASSRGTLHQETQYF
few	TRBD2	TRBV10-3	TRBJ2-5	TGTGCCATCAGTGGACGACTAGCGGGGCAAGAGACCCAGTACTTC	CAISGRLAGQETQYF
few	-	TRBV20-1	TRBJ2-3	TGCAGTGCTAGATCAGGGGTCACAGATACGCAGTATTTT	CSARSGVTDTQYF
many	-	TRBV5-6	TRBJ2-2	TGTGCCAGCAGCCCATTTTTAGGGGGCACCGGGGAGCTGTTTTTT	CASSPFLGGTGELFF
few	-	TRBV5-1	TRBJ2-5	TGCGCCAGCAGCCGGACTACCGAGACCCAGTACTTC	CASSRTTETQYF
few	-	TRBV6-6	TRBJ1-5	TGTGCCAGCAATATAGACAGCAATCAGCCCCAGCATTTT	CASNIDSNQPQHF
few	TRBD1	TRBV20-1	TRBJ1-5	TGCAGTGCTTTTCCGGGACAGGGGAATCAGCCCCAGCATTTT	CSAFPGQGNQPQHF
-	TRBD2	TRBV11-2	TRBJ2-5	TGTGCCAGCAGCCTGAATGCGGGGGGAGGTGAGACCCAGTACTTC	CASSLNAGGGETQYF
-	TRBD1	TRBV13	TRBJ1-6	TGTGCCAGCAGCGGACTAAACAGGGGCGGGTACTCACCCCTCCACTTT	CASSGLNRGGYSPLHF
-	-	TRBV12-3/TRBV12-4	TRBJ2-2	TGTGCCAGCAGCCCCGGGGCGGGCGGGGAGCTGTTTTTT	CASSPGAGGELFF
few	TRBD1	TRBV20-1	TRBJ2-5	TGCAGTGCCCCCCGCACAGGGGAAAAGACCCAGTACTTC	CSAPRTGEKTQYF
once	-	TRBV3-1	TRBJ1-2	TGTGCCAGCGCTGATACACAAAGACTTTCTTATGGCTACACCTTC	CASADTQRLSYGYTF
-	TRBD2	TRBV18	TRBJ2-7	TGTGCCAGCACAACAAAACCAATGAGCGGGGGGATTACCTACGAGCAGTACTTC	CASTTKPMSGGITYEQYF
few	-	TRBV7-2	TRBJ2-7	TGTGCCAGCAGCTTAGGGTTTGAGGGCTACGAGCAGTACTTC	CASSLGFEGYEQYF
few	TRBD2	TRBV5-1	TRBJ2-1	TGCGCCAGCAGCTTGGAAGGTAGCGGGAGATCTTCCTACAATGAGCAGTTCTTC	CASSLEGSGRSSYNEQFF